The 7 T cell receptor beta chains reported below all come from one sample, sequenced in a study of T cell repertoires in cytomegalovirus infection. Their cognate antigens are unknown. Using its own MiXCR run on the reads, TCRdb lists one record per CDR3 protein. Of about 770,000 distinct CDR3 sequences detected, roughly 28% appear once; the ten largest clones hold about 12%. The sequencing here drew on cultured CD8+ T cells from PBMCs, taken from culture after CMV antigen stimulation. These receptors came from a human donor in good health (CMV status not recorded). Some clones in this sample may be carry-over from other donors' samples.

This clonotype was seen a handful of times. V is TRBV12-3 or TRBV12-4 and J is TRBJ1-6; no reliable D call. This CDR3 comprises 16 residues. V was trimmed by 6 bases and J by 7 bases, leaving 19 bases between them. In nucleotides, the CDR3 is TGTGCCAGCAGCCAAAGGGAGCTGGGTCGAAATTCACCCCTCCACTTT. It translates to CASSQRELGRNSPLHF.

Ten or more counts support this clonotype. The chain joins TRBV7-8 to TRBJ1-1; D might be TRBD1 (6 bases). CDR1 is SGHVS, CDR2 FQNEAQ, per germline. This CDR3 is 18 amino acids long. The germline V and J ends were trimmed by 5 bases and 2 bases, with 24 bases remaining between them. DNA of the CDR3: TGTGCCAGCAGCCCCTATTCCGGGACACCGGGGGCTAACACTGAAGCTTTCTTT. Residues: CASSPYSGTPGANTEAFF.

This clonotype occurred once. V is TRBV2 and J is TRBJ2-1; no reliable D call. The germline gives CDR1 SNHLY, CDR2 FYNNEI. V was trimmed by 8 bases and J by 8 bases, leaving 13 bases between them. The CDR3 loop spans 12 amino acids. As DNA, the CDR3 is TGTGCCAGCCTGGCAGGATTCTATGAGCAGTTCTTC. Translating it yields CASLAGFYEQFF.

The chain recombines TRBV6-2 or TRBV6-3 with TRBJ2-3; D is undetermined. This CDR3 is built from 12 residues. From germline, CDR1 is MNHEY and CDR2 SVGEGT. Trimming removed 3 bases at V and 6 bases at J, with 7 bases between. In nucleotides, the CDR3 is TGTGCCAGCAGTTATGAATCGGATACGCAGTATTTT. This sequence encodes CASSYESDTQYF.

There are a few counts of this clonotype. V gene TRBV27 combines with J gene TRBJ2-1; D not resolved. CDR3 length equals 14 residues. CDR1 MNHEY and CDR2 SMNVEV come from the germline V gene (reference sequence). V shed 2 bases and J shed 6 bases, with 11 bases lying between them. The CDR3 sequence is CASSLGASPNEQFF. In DNA form, the CDR3 reads TGTGCCAGCAGTTTAGGAGCCAGCCCCAATGAGCAGTTCTTC.

The J gene is TRBJ2-7, the V gene TRBV11-2; no reliable D call. CDR1 is SGHAT and CDR2 is FQNNGV in the germline V gene. The ends were cut back, 4 bases at V and 7 bases at J, with 11 bases in the middle. CDR3 length: 12 residues. The CDR3 DNA is TGTGCCAGCAGCTCCCGGACGGAAGAGCAGTACGTC. Encoded protein: CASSSRTEEQYV.

The chain couples TRBV7-6 to TRBJ1-4, with 7 positions matching TRBD1. Per the germline V gene, CDR1 is SGHVS and CDR2 is FNYEAQ. The CDR3 covers 17 residues. The V gene end was trimmed by 3 bases and the J gene end by 4 bases; junction bases not matched to a gene: 11. Here the CDR3 DNA reads TGTGCCAGCAGCTTGGTTTTCAGGGGGGCCAATAATGAAAAACTGTTTTTT. As protein: CASSLVFRGANNEKLFF.